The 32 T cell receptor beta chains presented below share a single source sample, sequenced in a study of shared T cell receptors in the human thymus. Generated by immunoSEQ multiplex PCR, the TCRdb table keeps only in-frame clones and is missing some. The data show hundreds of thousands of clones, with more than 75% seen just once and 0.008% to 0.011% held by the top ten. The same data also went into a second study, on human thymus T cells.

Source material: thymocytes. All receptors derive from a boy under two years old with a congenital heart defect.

CDR3 coding DNA: TGTGCCAGCAGCATCCGGGACAGGGGGATAAACACTGAAGCTTTCTTT. Its protein is CASSIRDRGINTEAFF. The chain links TRBV5-4 to TRBJ1-1; TRBD1 matches 11 bases. Germline values: CDR1 SGHNT, CDR2 YYREEE (reference sequence). V lost 4 bases to trimming and J lost 2 bases; unmatched junction nucleotides: 7. This CDR3 is built from 16 residues.

The CDR3 region is CAISESLGGASSYNEQFF. As DNA, the CDR3 is TGTGCCATCAGTGAGTCGCTGGGCGGGGCGAGCTCCTACAATGAGCAGTTCTTC. V usage is TRBV10-3 and J usage is TRBJ2-1; a weak D match, TRBD2 (6 bases). Trimming cost V 0 bases and J 0 bases, with 15 bases left between them. The CDR3 covers 18 residues. Germline V lookup: CDR1 ENHRY, CDR2 SYGVKD.

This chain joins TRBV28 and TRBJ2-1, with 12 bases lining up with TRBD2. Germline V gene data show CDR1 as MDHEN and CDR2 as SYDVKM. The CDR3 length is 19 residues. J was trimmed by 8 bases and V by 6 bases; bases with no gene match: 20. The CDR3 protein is CASRPRGPPSGRGGDEQFF. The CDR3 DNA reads TGTGCCAGCAGACCTAGGGGACCGCCTAGCGGGAGGGGGGGCGATGAGCAGTTCTTC.

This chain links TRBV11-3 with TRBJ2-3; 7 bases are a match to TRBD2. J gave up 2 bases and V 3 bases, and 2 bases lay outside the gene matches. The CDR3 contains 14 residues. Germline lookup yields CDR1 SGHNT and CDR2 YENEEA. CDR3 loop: CASSFREDTDTQYF. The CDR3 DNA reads TGTGCCAGCAGCTTTCGGGAGGACACAGATACGCAGTATTTT. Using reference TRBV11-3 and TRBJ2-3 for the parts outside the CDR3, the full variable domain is EAGVVQSPRYKIIEKKQPVAFWCNPISGHNTLYWYLQNLGQGPELLIRYENEEAVDDSQLPKDRFSAERLKGVDSTLKIQPAELGDSAVYLCASSFREDTDTQYFGPGTRLTVL.

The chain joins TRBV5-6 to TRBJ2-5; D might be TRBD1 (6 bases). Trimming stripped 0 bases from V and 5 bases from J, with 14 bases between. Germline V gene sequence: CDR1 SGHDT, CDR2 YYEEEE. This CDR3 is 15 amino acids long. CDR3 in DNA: TGTGCCAGCAGCTTGGCTCTCAGGGGCCCGGAGACCCAGTACTTC. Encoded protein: CASSLALRGPETQYF.

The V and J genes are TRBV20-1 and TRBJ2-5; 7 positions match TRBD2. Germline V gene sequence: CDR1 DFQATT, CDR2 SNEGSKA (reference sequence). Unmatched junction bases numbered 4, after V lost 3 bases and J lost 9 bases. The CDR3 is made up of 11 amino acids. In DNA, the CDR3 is TGCAGTGCTAGGGGAGGGTTGGCCCAGTACTTC. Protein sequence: CSARGGLAQYF.

CDR3 coding DNA: TGCGCCAGCAGCCCGTTCACAGGGGATCACACAGATACGCAGTATTTT. Translated: CASSPFTGDHTDTQYF. The chain employs TRBV4-1 and TRBJ2-3, with 7 bases matching TRBD1. Germline values: CDR1 MGHRA, CDR2 YSYEKL. V dropped 4 bases and J dropped 2; count of bases not matched to a gene: 9. The CDR3 consists of 16 residues.

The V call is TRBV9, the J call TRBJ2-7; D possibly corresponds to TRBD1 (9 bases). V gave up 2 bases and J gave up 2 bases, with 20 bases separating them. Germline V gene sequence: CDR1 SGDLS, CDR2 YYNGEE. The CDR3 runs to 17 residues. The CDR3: CASSVSREGQGPYEQYF. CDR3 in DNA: TGTGCCAGCAGCGTCTCCCGGGAGGGACAGGGCCCCTACGAGCAGTACTTC.

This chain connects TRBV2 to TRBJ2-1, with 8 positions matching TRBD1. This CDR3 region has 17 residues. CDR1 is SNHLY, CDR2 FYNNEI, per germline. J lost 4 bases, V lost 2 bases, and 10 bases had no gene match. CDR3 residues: CASSESVQGGNYNEQFF. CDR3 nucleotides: TGTGCCAGCAGTGAAAGTGTACAGGGGGGCAATTACAATGAGCAGTTCTTC.

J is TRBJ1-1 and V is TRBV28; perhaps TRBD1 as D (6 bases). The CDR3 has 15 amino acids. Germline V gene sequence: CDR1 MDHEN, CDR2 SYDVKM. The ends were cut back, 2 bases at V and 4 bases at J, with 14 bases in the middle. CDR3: CASSLNGKGGTEAFF. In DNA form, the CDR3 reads TGTGCCAGCAGTTTAAATGGCAAAGGGGGCACTGAAGCTTTCTTT.

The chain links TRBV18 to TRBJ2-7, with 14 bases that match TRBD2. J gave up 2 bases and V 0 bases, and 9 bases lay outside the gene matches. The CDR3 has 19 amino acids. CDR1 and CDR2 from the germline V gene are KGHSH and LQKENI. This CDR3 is CASSPPGTSGSRGAYEQYF. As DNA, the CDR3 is TGTGCCAGCTCACCACCAGGGACTAGCGGGAGTCGCGGGGCCTACGAGCAGTACTTC.

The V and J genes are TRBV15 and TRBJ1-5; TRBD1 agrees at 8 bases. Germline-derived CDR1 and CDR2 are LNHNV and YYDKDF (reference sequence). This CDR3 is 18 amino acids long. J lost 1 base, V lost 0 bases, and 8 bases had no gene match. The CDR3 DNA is TGTGCCACCAGCAGAGACGAGGACAGGGACGGAAGCAATCAGCCCCAGCATTTT. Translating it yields CATSRDEDRDGSNQPQHF.

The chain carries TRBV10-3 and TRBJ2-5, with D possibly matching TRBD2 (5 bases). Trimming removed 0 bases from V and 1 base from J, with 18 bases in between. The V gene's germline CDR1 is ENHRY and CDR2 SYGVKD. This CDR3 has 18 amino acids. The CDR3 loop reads CAISESLRAEEPQETQYF. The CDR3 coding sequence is TGTGCCATCAGTGAGTCGTTAAGAGCGGAAGAACCCCAAGAGACCCAGTACTTC.

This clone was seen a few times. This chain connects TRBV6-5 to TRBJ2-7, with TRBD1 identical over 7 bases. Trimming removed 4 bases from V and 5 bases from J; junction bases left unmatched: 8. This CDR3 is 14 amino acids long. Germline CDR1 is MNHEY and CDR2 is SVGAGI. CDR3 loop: CASSLLRQGHEQYF. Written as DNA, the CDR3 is TGTGCCAGCAGTTTGCTACGACAGGGCCACGAGCAGTACTTC.

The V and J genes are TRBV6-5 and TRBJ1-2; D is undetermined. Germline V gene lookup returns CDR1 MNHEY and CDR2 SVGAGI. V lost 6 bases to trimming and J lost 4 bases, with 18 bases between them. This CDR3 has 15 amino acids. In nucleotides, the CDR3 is TGTGCCAGCAGCCGGGATCCCGGGCGGGGCTATGGCTACACCTTC. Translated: CASSRDPGRGYGYTF.

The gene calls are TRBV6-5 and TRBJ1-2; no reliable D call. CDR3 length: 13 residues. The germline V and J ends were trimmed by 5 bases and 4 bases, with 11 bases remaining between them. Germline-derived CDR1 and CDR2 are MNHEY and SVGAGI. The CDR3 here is CASSPTEIYGYTF. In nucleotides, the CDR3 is TGTGCCAGCAGTCCAACAGAAATCTATGGCTACACCTTC.

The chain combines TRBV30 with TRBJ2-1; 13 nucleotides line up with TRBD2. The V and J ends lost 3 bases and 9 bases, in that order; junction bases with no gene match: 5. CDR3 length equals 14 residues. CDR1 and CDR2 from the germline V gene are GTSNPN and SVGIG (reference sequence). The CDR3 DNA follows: TGTGCCTGGAGGGGGACTAGCGGGAACTGTGAGCAGTTCTTC. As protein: CAWRGTSGNCEQFF.

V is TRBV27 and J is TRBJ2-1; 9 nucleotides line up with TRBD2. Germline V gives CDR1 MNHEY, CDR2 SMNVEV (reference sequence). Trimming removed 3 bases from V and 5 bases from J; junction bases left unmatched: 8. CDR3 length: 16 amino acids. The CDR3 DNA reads TGTGCCAGCAGTTTCTCGTGGCTAGCGGGACACAATGAGCAGTTCTTC. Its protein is CASSFSWLAGHNEQFF.

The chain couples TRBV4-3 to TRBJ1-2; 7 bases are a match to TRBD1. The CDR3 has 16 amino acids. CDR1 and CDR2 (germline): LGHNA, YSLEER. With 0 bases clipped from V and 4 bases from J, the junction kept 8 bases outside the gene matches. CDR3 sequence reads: CASSQEGGTTIYGYTF. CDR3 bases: TGCGCCAGCAGCCAAGAAGGGGGCACGACCATCTATGGCTACACCTTC.

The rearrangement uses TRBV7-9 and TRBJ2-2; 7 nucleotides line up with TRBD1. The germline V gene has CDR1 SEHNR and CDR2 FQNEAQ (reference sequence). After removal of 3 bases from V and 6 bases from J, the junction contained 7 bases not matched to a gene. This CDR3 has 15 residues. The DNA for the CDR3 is TGTGCCAGCAGCTTCCGGGACAGTGGAGCCGGGGAGCTGTTTTTT. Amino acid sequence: CASSFRDSGAGELFF.

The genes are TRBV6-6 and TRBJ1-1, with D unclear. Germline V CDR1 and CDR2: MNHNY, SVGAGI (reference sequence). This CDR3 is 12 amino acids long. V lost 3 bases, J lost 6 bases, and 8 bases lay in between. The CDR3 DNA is TGTGCCAGCAGTTATGCAGAATCTGAAGCTTTCTTT. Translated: CASSYAESEAFF.

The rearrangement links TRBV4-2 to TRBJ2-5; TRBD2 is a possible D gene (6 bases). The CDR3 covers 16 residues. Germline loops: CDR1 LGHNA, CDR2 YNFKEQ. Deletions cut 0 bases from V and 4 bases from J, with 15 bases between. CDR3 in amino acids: CASSQETGTAGETQYF. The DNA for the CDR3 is TGTGCCAGCAGCCAAGAAACCGGGACTGCCGGAGAGACCCAGTACTTC.

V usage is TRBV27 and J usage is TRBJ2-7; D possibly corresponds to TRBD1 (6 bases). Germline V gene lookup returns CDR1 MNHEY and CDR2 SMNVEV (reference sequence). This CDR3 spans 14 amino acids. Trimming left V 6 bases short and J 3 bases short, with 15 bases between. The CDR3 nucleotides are TGTGCCAGCAGATCTAGGGGGAGCGGCTACGAGCAGTACTTC. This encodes CASRSRGSGYEQYF.

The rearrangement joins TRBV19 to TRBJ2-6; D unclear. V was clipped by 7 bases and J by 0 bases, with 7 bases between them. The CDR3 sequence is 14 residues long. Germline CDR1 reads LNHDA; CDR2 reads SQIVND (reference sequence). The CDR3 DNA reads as TGTGCCAGTACCGTTAACTCTGGGGCCAACGTCCTGACTTTC. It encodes CASTVNSGANVLTF.

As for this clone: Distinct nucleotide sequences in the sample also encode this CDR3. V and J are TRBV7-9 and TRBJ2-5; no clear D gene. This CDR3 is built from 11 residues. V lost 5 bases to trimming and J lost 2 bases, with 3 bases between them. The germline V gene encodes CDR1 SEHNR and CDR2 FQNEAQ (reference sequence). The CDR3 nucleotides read TGTGCCAGCAGCCCGCAAGAGACCCAGTACTTC. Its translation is CASSPQETQYF.

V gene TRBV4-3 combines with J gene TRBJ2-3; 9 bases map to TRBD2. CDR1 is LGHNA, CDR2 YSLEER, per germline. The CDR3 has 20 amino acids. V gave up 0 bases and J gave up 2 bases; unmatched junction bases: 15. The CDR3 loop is CASSQERSGRSGRLTDTQYF. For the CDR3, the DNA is TGCGCCAGCAGCCAAGAAAGGTCGGGAAGGAGCGGGAGGCTCACAGATACGCAGTATTTT.

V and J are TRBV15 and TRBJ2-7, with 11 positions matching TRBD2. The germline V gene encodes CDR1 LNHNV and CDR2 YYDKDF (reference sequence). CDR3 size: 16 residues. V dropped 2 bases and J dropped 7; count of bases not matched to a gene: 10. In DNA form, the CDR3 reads TGTGCCACCAGCAGAAGACTAGCGGGAACAGTTCGAGAGCAGTACTTC. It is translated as CATSRRLAGTVREQYF.

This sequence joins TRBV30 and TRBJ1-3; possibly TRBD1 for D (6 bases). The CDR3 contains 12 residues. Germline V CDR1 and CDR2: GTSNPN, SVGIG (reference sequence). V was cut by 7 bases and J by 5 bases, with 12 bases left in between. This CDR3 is CAFPDRRNTIYF. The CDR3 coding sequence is TGTGCCTTCCCGGACAGACGAAACACCATATATTTT.

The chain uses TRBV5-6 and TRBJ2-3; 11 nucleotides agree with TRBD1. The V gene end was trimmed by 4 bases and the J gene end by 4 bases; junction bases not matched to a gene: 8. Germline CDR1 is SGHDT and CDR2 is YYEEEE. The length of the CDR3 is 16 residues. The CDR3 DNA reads TGTGCCAGCAGCCGAGGACAGGGGGCACTGGCAGATACGCAGTATTTT. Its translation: CASSRGQGALADTQYF.

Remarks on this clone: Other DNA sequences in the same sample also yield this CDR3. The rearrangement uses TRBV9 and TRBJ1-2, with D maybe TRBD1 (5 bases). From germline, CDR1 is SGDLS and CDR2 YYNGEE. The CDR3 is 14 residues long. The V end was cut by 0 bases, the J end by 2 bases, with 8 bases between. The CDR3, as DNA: TGTGCCAGCAGCGTAGGGGGCGGAAACTATGGCTACACCTTC. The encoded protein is CASSVGGGNYGYTF.

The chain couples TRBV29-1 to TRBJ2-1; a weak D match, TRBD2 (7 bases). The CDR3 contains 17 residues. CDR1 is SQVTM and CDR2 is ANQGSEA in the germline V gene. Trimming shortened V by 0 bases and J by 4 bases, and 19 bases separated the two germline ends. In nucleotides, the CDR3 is TGCAGCGTTGAAGAGAGGGGGACTATAATGGGGTACAATGAGCAGTTCTTC. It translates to CSVEERGTIMGYNEQFF.

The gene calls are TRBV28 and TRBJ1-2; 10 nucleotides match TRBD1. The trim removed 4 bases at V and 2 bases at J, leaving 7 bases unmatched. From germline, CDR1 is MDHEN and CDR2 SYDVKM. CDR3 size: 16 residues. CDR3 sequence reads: CASSSGDRGDNYGYTF. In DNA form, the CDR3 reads TGTGCCAGCAGTTCCGGGGACAGGGGCGACAACTATGGCTACACCTTC.